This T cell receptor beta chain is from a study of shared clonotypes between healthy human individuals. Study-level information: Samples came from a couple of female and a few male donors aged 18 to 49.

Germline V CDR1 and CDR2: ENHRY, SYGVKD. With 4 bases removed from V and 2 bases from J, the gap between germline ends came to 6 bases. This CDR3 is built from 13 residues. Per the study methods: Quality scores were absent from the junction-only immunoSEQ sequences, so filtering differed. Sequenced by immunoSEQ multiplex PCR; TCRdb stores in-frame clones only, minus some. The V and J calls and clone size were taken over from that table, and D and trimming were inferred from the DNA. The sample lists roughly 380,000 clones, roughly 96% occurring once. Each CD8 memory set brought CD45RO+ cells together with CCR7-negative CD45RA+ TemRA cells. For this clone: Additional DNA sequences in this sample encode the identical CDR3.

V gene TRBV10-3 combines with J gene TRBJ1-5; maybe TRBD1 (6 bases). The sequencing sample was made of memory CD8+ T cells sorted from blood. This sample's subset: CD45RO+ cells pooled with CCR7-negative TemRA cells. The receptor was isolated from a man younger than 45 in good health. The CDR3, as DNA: TGTGCCATCAGTGGGACAGGCAATCAGCCCCAGCATTTT. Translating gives CAISGTGNQPQHF.